These 18 T cell receptor beta chains were sequenced from one sample in a study of human T cells and chemical hapten exposure. TCRdb used MiXCR to reprocess the RACE reads, holding one entry per CDR3 protein. Among around 40,000 distinct CDR3 sequences, about 13% were seen once, and the ten largest hold approximately 2.2%. Time point denoted: patch test 3, about 24 weeks after DPC sensitization. Treatment denoted: therapeutic diphenylcyclopropenone sensitization with weekly scalp DPC. Unseparated into fractions, whole blood served as the source from which total RNA was extracted. The sample consisted of whole blood, taken in connection with sensitization to the hapten diphenylcyclopropenone (DPC). These receptors came from a woman in her thirties or forties with alopecia areata. Some clones in this sample may be carry-over from other donors' samples.

The genes are TRBV7-2 and TRBJ2-5; a weak D match, TRBD2 (6 bases). CDR3 length: 14 residues. Germline V lookup: CDR1 SGHTA, CDR2 FQGNSA. Trimming stripped 4 bases from V and 1 base from J, with 10 bases between. CDR3 coding DNA: TGTGCCAGCAGCTCGGGACTTGCCCAAGAGACCCAGTACTTC. Amino acids: CASSSGLAQETQYF.

This clonotype was recorded many times. The rearrangement joins TRBV10-3 to TRBJ1-2; TRBD1 aligns across 8 bases. The CDR3 length is 15 residues. Germline assignment: CDR1 ENHRY and CDR2 SYGVKD. The ends lost 0 bases at V and 7 bases at J; junction bases unmatched: 7. In DNA form, the CDR3 reads TGTGCCATCAGTGAGTCAGGACAGGGTGGAGCTGGCTACACCTTC. This translates into CAISESGQGGAGYTF.

V and J are TRBV2 and TRBJ1-2; no clear D gene. Germline V CDR1 and CDR2: SNHLY, FYNNEI. Between the trimmed V and J ends, which lost 8 bases and 0 bases, there was a span of 10 bases. The CDR3 has 13 amino acids. The chain's CDR3 is CASLYGSNYGYTF. DNA of the CDR3: TGTGCCAGCCTATACGGGTCTAACTATGGCTACACCTTC.

Ten or more counts support this clonotype. The chain has TRBV14 and TRBJ2-7; D unclear. V gave up 4 bases and J gave up 7 bases, with 20 bases separating them. This CDR3 has 15 amino acids. Germline assignment: CDR1 SGHDN and CDR2 FVKESK. The CDR3 DNA reads TGTGCCAGCAGCCTGACGTGGACCCGATTAAGAGAGCAGTACTTC. Encoded protein: CASSLTWTRLREQYF. Together with reference TRBV14 and TRBJ2-7, the CDR3 gives the full variable domain: EAGVTQFPSHSVIEKGQTVTLRCDPISGHDNLYWYRRVMGKEIKFLLHFVKESKQDESGMPNNRFLAERTGGTYSTLKVQPAELEDSGVYFCASSLTWTRLREQYFGPGTRLTVT.

This clonotype was seen only a few times. The chain couples TRBV10-3 to TRBJ2-1, with D possibly being TRBD2 (5 bases). The CDR3 spans 13 residues. Trimming left V 8 bases short and J 4 bases short, with 12 bases between. The V gene's germline CDR1 is ENHRY and CDR2 SYGVKD. The CDR3, as DNA: TGTGCCATCGGAGGAGAAGCATACAATGAGCAGTTCTTC. Its translation: CAIGGEAYNEQFF.

V gene TRBV29-1 combines with J gene TRBJ2-2; the match to TRBD1 covers 7 bases. CDR3 length: 13 residues. Germline trimming cut 7 bases from V and 4 bases from J; bases unmatched to any gene: 6. Germline CDR1 reads SQVTM; CDR2 reads ANQGSEA. The CDR3 DNA sequence: TGCAGCGGCTTAGACAGGGCCACCGGGGAGCTGTTTTTT. Amino acid sequence: CSGLDRATGELFF.

The V call is TRBV5-1, the J call TRBJ2-7; 11 nucleotides align to TRBD2. V shed 0 bases, J shed 4 bases, and the junction held 3 bases outside the gene matches. Germline CDR1 is SGHRS and CDR2 is YFSETQ. CDR3 length: 15 residues. CDR3 coding DNA: TGCGCCAGCAGCTTGGGACTAGCGGGGATTTACGAGCAGTACTTC. Amino acid sequence: CASSLGLAGIYEQYF.

Of note for this clonotype: A much larger clone lies a single base off, so this may be a read error. The chain uses TRBV10-3 and TRBJ1-6, with no clear D. This CDR3 spans 14 amino acids. Trimming cost V 6 bases and J 7 bases, with 13 bases left between them. Per the germline V gene, CDR1 is ENHRY and CDR2 is SYGVKD. CDR3 sequence: CAIRARGINSPLHF. The CDR3 DNA follows: TGTGCCATCAGGGCGCGTGGCATAAATTCACCCCTCCACTTT.

V is TRBV24-1 and J is TRBJ1-1; no clear D. This CDR3 is built from 11 residues. V lost 2 bases and J 8 bases, leaving 5 bases between the germline ends. CDR1 and CDR2 (germline): KGHDR, SFDVKD. CDR3 amino acids: CATSDSSEAFF. In DNA form, the CDR3 reads TGTGCCACCAGTGATTCATCCGAAGCTTTCTTT.

This clonotype appeared a few times. The V gene is TRBV28, the J gene TRBJ1-2; no firm D call. CDR3 length: 12 residues. CDR1 MDHEN and CDR2 SYDVKM come from the germline V gene. The ends were cut back, 5 bases at V and 8 bases at J, with 12 bases in the middle. CDR3 in amino acids: CASSRRSLGYTF. Here the CDR3 DNA reads TGTGCCAGCAGTCGACGGTCTTTGGGCTACACCTTC.

The V gene is TRBV19, the J gene TRBJ2-7; D is unclear. Germline V lookup: CDR1 LNHDA, CDR2 SQIVND (reference sequence). The V gene lost 1 base and the J gene lost 4 bases, with 14 bases spanning the gap. CDR3 length: 15 residues. CDR3 region: CASSIGTAIGYEQYF. The CDR3 coding sequence is TGTGCCAGTAGTATAGGGACCGCGATCGGGTACGAGCAGTACTTC.

This clonotype came up a few times. The chain carries TRBV7-6 and TRBJ2-5; D unresolved. V was clipped by 1 base and J by 4 bases, with 13 bases between them. The CDR3 sequence is 15 residues long. CDR1 SGHVS and CDR2 FNYEAQ come from the germline V gene. The CDR3 protein is CASSLDSPPGETQYF. DNA for the CDR3: TGTGCCAGCAGCTTAGACAGCCCCCCGGGAGAGACCCAGTACTTC.

V usage is TRBV9 and J usage is TRBJ1-2; 7 positions match TRBD1. V shed 2 bases, J shed 4 bases, and the junction held 14 bases outside the gene matches. Germline V gene sequence: CDR1 SGDLS, CDR2 YYNGEE. This CDR3 is 17 amino acids long. Here the CDR3 DNA reads TGTGCCAGCAGCGTCGGCAGGGGGGATGAATTGGCCTATGGCTACACCTTC. It encodes CASSVGRGDELAYGYTF.

This clonotype has at least ten counts. The rearrangement uses TRBV19 and TRBJ2-1; the match to TRBD1 covers 9 bases. The CDR3 is 16 amino acids. Germline CDR1 LNHDA, CDR2 SQIVND (reference sequence). With 3 bases clipped from V and 6 bases from J, the junction kept 9 bases outside the gene matches. CDR3 sequence reads: CASSMGTGLLINEQFF. The CDR3 region has the DNA TGTGCCAGTAGTATGGGGACAGGGTTATTGATCAATGAGCAGTTCTTC. Full variable domain (missing parts from reference TRBV19 and TRBJ2-1): DGGITQSPKYLFRKEGQNVTLSCEQNLNHDAMYWYRQDPGQGLRLIYYSQIVNDFQKGDIAEGYSVSREKKESFPLTVTSAQKNPTAFYLCASSMGTGLLINEQFFGPGTRLTVL.

This clonotype has more than one count but fewer than ten. The chain uses TRBV7-2 and TRBJ2-1; D not certain. The V gene's germline CDR1 is SGHTA and CDR2 FQGNSA. V was cut by 1 base and J by 3 bases, with 1 base left in between. This CDR3 has 12 amino acids. The CDR3 reads CASSLVYNEQFF. The DNA for the CDR3 is TGTGCCAGCAGCTTAGTCTACAATGAGCAGTTCTTC.

This clonotype was seen more than once but under ten times. V usage is TRBV29-1 and J usage is TRBJ1-2; 7 bases are shared with TRBD1. V lost 7 bases and J lost 2; bases outside the gene matches: 4. The CDR3 totals 12 residues. CDR1 is SQVTM and CDR2 is ANQGSEA in the germline V gene. The CDR3 DNA follows: TGCAGCGCGGGGACAGCCAACTATGGCTACACCTTC. Amino acids: CSAGTANYGYTF.

This clonotype came up a few times. The CDR3 DNA reads TGTGCCAGCAGTTCCCAACTCTACGAGCAGTACTTC. It specifies CASSSQLYEQYF. The V gene is TRBV12-3 or TRBV12-4, the J gene TRBJ2-7; D is undetermined. V was shortened by 4 bases and J by 3 bases, with 7 bases between the two germline ends. The CDR3 extends over 12 amino acids.

This chain joins TRBV7-3 and TRBJ2-3; the D gene is possibly TRBD2 (6 bases). CDR1 and CDR2 from the germline V gene are SGHTA and FQGTGA. V gave up 2 bases and J gave up 3 bases, with 9 bases separating them. The CDR3 sequence is 14 residues long. In nucleotides, the CDR3 is TGTGCCAGCAGCTTAGGGCTAGCGACAGATACGCAGTATTTT. Residues: CASSLGLATDTQYF.